This T cell receptor beta chain was captured in a study of cytomegalovirus exposure and HLA in healthy donors. Study results and limitations: Among donors in an Asian-associated ancestry cluster, a later analysis reportedly found fewer N-insertions than the roughly 700-donor mean.

PCR was performed using 60 Vbeta and 13 Jbeta primers. The protocol was immunoSEQ multiplex PCR, while the TCRdb copy is restricted to in-frame clones and leaves out a portion. The profile covers about 130,000 clones, with 78% appearing a single time and roughly 10% taken by the ten largest. V was shortened by 4 bases and J by 4 bases, with 14 bases between the two germline ends. This CDR3 contains 15 residues. CDR1 is LGHNA, CDR2 YNFKEQ, per germline. Notes on this clone: Its antigen is as yet unknown.

This TCR was recovered from a young man in good health and CMV-seropositive. Sequenced sample: PBMCs. The chain carries TRBV4-2 and TRBJ2-1; TRBD1 might be the D (5 bases). CDR3 residues: CASSPQAGQYNEQFF. In nucleotides, the CDR3 is TGTGCCAGCAGCCCTCAGGCTGGACAATACAATGAGCAGTTCTTC.